Listed below are T cell receptor beta chains from one sample, sequenced in a study of blood T cell repertoires in COVID-19. Assay: immunoSEQ multiplex PCR; the TCRdb copy retains only in-frame clones and omits some. This sample has about 52,000 clones, with 85% to 90% found just once. The sequencing input was peripheral blood. The receptors shown here come from a human donor in a cohort sampled during active COVID-19. Both conserved end residues are part of each CDR3. Each record gives: clone size, V gene, D gene, J gene, CDR3 DNA, CDR3 protein. D genes are given only for firm matches. A row's size may be missing; if present it is once, few, many or a size class.

-	TRBV2	-	TRBJ2-7	TGTGCCAGCAGTACGGAGTCCTACGAGCAGTACTTC	CASSTESYEQYF
-	TRBV3-1/TRBV3-2	-	TRBJ2-3	TGTGCCAGCAGCCAAACTAGCCTCTCCAGAGATACGCAGTATTTT	CASSQTSLSRDTQYF
-	TRBV24-1	TRBD1	TRBJ1-2	TGTGCCACCAGTGATCCCCAGGACAGGGGGGACTATGGCTACACCTTC	CATSDPQDRGDYGYTF
-	TRBV2	-	TRBJ2-3	TGTGCCAGCAGTCAAACGGAGAGCACAGATACGCAGTATTTT	CASSQTESTDTQYF
-	TRBV10-1	-	TRBJ2-1	TGCGCCAGCAGTAGCGGGTCCAGCTCCTACAATGAGCAGTTCTTC	CASSSGSSSYNEQFF
once	TRBV5-1	-	TRBJ2-1	TGCGCCAGCAGCTTGGTGGGAGGCGGTAATGATGAGCAGTTCTTC	CASSLVGGGNDEQFF
-	TRBV6-6	-	TRBJ1-2	TGTGCCAGCAGTTACGGACAGAACTATGGCTACACCTTC	CASSYGQNYGYTF
-	TRBV27	TRBD1	TRBJ2-2	TGTGCCAGCAGCAGGGGGACAGGGACCACCGGGGAGCTGTTTTTT	CASSRGTGTTGELFF
-	TRBV4-1	TRBD2	TRBJ2-3	TGCGCCAGCAGCCTGGGGACTAGAGGGTCAGATACGCAGTATTTT	CASSLGTRGSDTQYF
-	TRBV19	TRBD2	TRBJ2-1	TGTGCCACCAGACTAGCGGGGAGCTCCTACAATGAGCAGTTCTTC	CATRLAGSSYNEQFF
-	TRBV28	-	TRBJ2-1	TGTGCCAGCAGTCCGCCACAGGGTGAGCAGTTCTTC	CASSPPQGEQFF
-	TRBV5-1	TRBD1	TRBJ1-1	TGCGCCAGCAGCTTTGAGGGGGCGGTCACTGAAGCTTTCTTT	CASSFEGAVTEAFF
-	TRBV5-1	TRBD2	TRBJ2-7	TGCGCCAGCAGCGCCGGACTAGCGGAGATGGCCTACGAGCAGTACTTC	CASSAGLAEMAYEQYF
-	TRBV19	-	TRBJ1-5	TGTGCCAGTAGTATAGGCCCCCACAGGGACGGAAAACAGCCCCAGCATTTT	CASSIGPHRDGKQPQHF
-	TRBV19	-	TRBJ1-1	TGTGCCAGTAGTATAGTCACGACAGGTAGAAACACTGAAGCTTTCTTT	CASSIVTTGRNTEAFF
-	TRBV5-1	-	TRBJ1-1	TGCGCCAGCAGCTTGGAATTTGCGGATTCCACTGAAGCTTTCTTT	CASSLEFADSTEAFF
-	TRBV4-1	-	TRBJ2-5	TGCGCCAGCAGCCCACCCCAGGGCCCCCCTTCGGAGACCCAGTACTTC	CASSPPQGPPSETQYF
-	TRBV7-8	-	TRBJ1-5	TGTGCCAGCAGCTTACCGGGATGGGGGGATCAGCCCCAGCATTTT	CASSLPGWGDQPQHF
-	TRBV5-6	TRBD1	TRBJ2-5	TGTGCCAGCAGCCATGCCGGGACAGGGAGCGAGACCCAGTACTTC	CASSHAGTGSETQYF
-	TRBV19	-	TRBJ1-2	TGTGCCAGTAGTATCTTCCAGGGGACCTCCAACTATGGCTACACCTTC	CASSIFQGTSNYGYTF
-	TRBV5-1	-	TRBJ1-4	TGCGCCAGCAGGGACACGGTCGATGAAAAACTGTTTTTT	CASRDTVDEKLFF
-	TRBV5-4	-	TRBJ2-5	TGTGCCAGCAGCTGGTCCGCTGCGGAGGAGACCCAGTACTTC	CASSWSAAEETQYF
-	TRBV2	TRBD1	TRBJ2-6	TGTGCCAGCAAGGAACAGGGGGCAGCTGGGGCCAACGTCCTGACTTTC	CASKEQGAAGANVLTF
once	TRBV4-3	-	TRBJ1-5	TGCGCCAGCAGCCAAGAGTATGGCTCTAATCAGCCCCAGCATTTT	CASSQEYGSNQPQHF
-	TRBV28	-	TRBJ2-7	TGTGCCAGCAGTTCCATCGGGACTTTCCCGAGCGAGCAGTACTTC	CASSSIGTFPSEQYF
-	TRBV2	TRBD2	TRBJ2-3	TGTGCCAGCAGTGAACGGCTAGCGGGAGAAAAAGATACGCAGTATTTT	CASSERLAGEKDTQYF
-	TRBV27	-	TRBJ1-2	TGTGCCAGCAGTTTATCGAACGGTAACTATGGCTACACCTTC	CASSLSNGNYGYTF
-	TRBV28	TRBD1	TRBJ1-1	TGTGCCAGCAGTTCGGACAGGGAGATAGAAGCTTTCTTT	CASSSDREIEAFF
-	TRBV18	TRBD1	TRBJ1-2	TGTGCCAGCTCACCACAAAACAGGGGGCAGACTGGCTACACCTTC	CASSPQNRGQTGYTF
-	TRBV6-5	TRBD1	TRBJ2-7	TGTGCCAGCGGTCCGGGGACAGGGCGCCACGAGCAGTACTTC	CASGPGTGRHEQYF
-	TRBV5-4	-	TRBJ2-5	TGTGCCAGCAGCGCGGGACAGCAAGAGACCCAGTACTTC	CASSAGQQETQYF
-	TRBV5-1	TRBD2	TRBJ2-5	TGCGCCAGCAGCGATGGACTAGCGGGAGTCCAAGAGACCCAGTACTTC	CASSDGLAGVQETQYF
-	TRBV19	-	TRBJ2-3	TGTGCCAGTAGTATCACAGGGAGCCTCACAGATACGCAGTATTTT	CASSITGSLTDTQYF
-	TRBV6-5	TRBD1	TRBJ2-7	TGTGCCAGCAGTTTACACCGGGACAGGGGGCTGTACGAGCAGTACTTC	CASSLHRDRGLYEQYF
-	TRBV12-5	TRBD2	TRBJ2-1	TGTGCTAGTGGTTTTCCGGGACTAGCGACCAAGAGCTCCTACAATGAGCAGTTCTTC	CASGFPGLATKSSYNEQFF
medium-sized	TRBV7-8	TRBD1	TRBJ1-2	TGTGCCAGCAGCTTATCCCAGGGGGGCTATGGCTACACCTTC	CASSLSQGGYGYTF
-	TRBV28	-	TRBJ2-1	TGTGCCAGCAGTTTATCTCCGGGAAAACATGAGCAGTTCTTC	CASSLSPGKHEQFF
-	TRBV30	-	TRBJ1-1	TGTGCCTGGACGGAGGATCGGGGGGCTGAAGCTTTCTTT	CAWTEDRGAEAFF
-	TRBV18	TRBD2	TRBJ2-1	TGTGCCAGCTCACCTACAATTACTAGCGGGAGACATGAGCAGTTCTTC	CASSPTITSGRHEQFF
-	TRBV18	TRBD1	TRBJ2-3	TGTGCCAGCTCACCAGACAGGGAATCTGATACGCAGTATTTT	CASSPDRESDTQYF
-	TRBV2	TRBD2	TRBJ2-5	TGTGCCAGCAGTATAGGGACTAGCGGGATAAAGACCCAGTACTTC	CASSIGTSGIKTQYF
-	TRBV4-2	TRBD1	TRBJ2-1	TGTGCCAGCAGCGACAGGGCGGGACAGGGGGTCGATGAGCAGTTCTTC	CASSDRAGQGVDEQFF
-	TRBV18	-	TRBJ1-5	TGTGCCAGCTCAAACCGGGACAAACGAATCAATCAGCCCCAGCATTTT	CASSNRDKRINQPQHF
once	TRBV28	TRBD1	TRBJ2-7	TGTGCCAGCAGTTACAAACTCGGGACAGGGAGGCGGGAGCAGTACTTC	CASSYKLGTGRREQYF
-	TRBV19	-	TRBJ2-1	TGTGCCAGTAGTAAGGGAGGGGGAATGGACAATGAGCAGTTCTTC	CASSKGGGMDNEQFF